These T cell receptor beta chains were read from a single sample in a study of blood T cell repertoires in COVID-19. The protocol was immunoSEQ multiplex PCR, while the TCRdb copy is restricted to in-frame clones and leaves out a portion. The sample shows 150,000 to 200,000 clones, around four fifths of them seen only once. Sequencing was carried out using PBMCs or T cells enriched from blood (not recorded which). These receptors were collected from a woman between 50 and 59 years old who had recovered from COVID-19. Both conserved end residues are part of each CDR3. A D gene is named only where the DNA matches it firmly. Only some rows state a clone size, as once, few, many or a class for expanded clones.

size	J	V	D	CDR3	DNA
-	TRBJ1-4	TRBV10-3	TRBD1	CAISGRDRDSGEKLFF	TGTGCCATCAGTGGAAGGGACCGGGACAGTGGGGAAAAACTGTTTTTT
-	TRBJ2-7	TRBV27	-	CASKMSAGAYEQYF	TGTGCCAGCAAAATGTCCGCCGGTGCCTACGAGCAGTACTTC
-	TRBJ2-7	TRBV27	TRBD2	CASSFQRGEIVGEQYF	TGTGCCAGCAGTTTCCAGCGGGGGGAGATCGTGGGCGAGCAGTACTTC
-	TRBJ2-5	TRBV5-1	-	CASSVQTGLQETQYF	TGCGCCAGCAGCGTCCAGACAGGATTACAAGAGACCCAGTACTTC
once	TRBJ2-7	TRBV10-2	TRBD1	CASRWDSSYEQYF	TGCGCCAGCAGATGGGACAGCTCCTACGAGCAGTACTTC
-	TRBJ2-7	TRBV28	-	CASSLAYEQYF	TGTGCCAGCAGTCTCGCCTACGAGCAGTACTTC
few	TRBJ2-1	TRBV27	TRBD2	CASSYLAGSYNEQFF	TGTGCCAGCAGTTATCTAGCGGGGTCGTACAATGAGCAGTTCTTC
-	TRBJ2-3	TRBV7-9	-	CARGSGNTDTQYF	TGTGCCCGGGGGAGCGGCAACACAGATACGCAGTATTTT
-	TRBJ2-4	TRBV5-5	-	CASSLIGGSDIQYF	TGTGCCAGCAGCTTGATAGGGGGAAGTGACATTCAGTACTTC
once	TRBJ2-1	TRBV5-4	-	CASSFQLIADPYNEQFF	TGTGCCAGCAGCTTTCAACTTATAGCGGATCCTTACAATGAGCAGTTCTTC
-	TRBJ1-5	TRBV4-3	TRBD1	CASSQDAQGGSNQPQHF	TGCGCCAGCAGCCAAGATGCCCAGGGGGGATCCAATCAGCCCCAGCATTTT
once	TRBJ2-5	TRBV29-1	TRBD1	CSVAVRGPQETQYF	TGCAGCGTTGCTGTCAGGGGGCCTCAAGAGACCCAGTACTTC
-	TRBJ2-7	TRBV5-1	TRBD1	CASSSGQGAYEQYF	TGCGCCAGCAGCTCCGGCCAGGGGGCTTACGAGCAGTACTTC
-	TRBJ2-7	TRBV7-9	-	CASSDGLDYEQYF	TGTGCCAGCAGTGACGGCCTAGATTACGAGCAGTACTTC
-	TRBJ2-7	TRBV5-4	TRBD1	CASSWDSYEQYF	TGTGCCAGCAGCTGGGACAGCTACGAGCAGTACTTC
few	TRBJ2-3	TRBV6-4	TRBD2	CASSEASGASTDTQYF	TGTGCCAGCAGTGAGGCTAGCGGGGCTAGCACAGATACGCAGTATTTT
-	TRBJ2-2	TRBV7-9	-	CASSLVFGELFF	TGTGCCAGCAGCCTCGTGTTCGGGGAGCTGTTTTTT
-	TRBJ2-7	TRBV7-9	-	CASSPAARGQYF	TGTGCCAGCAGCCCAGCGGCTAGAGGGCAGTACTTC
-	TRBJ2-1	TRBV4-2	-	CASSQDRQRGNEQFF	TGTGCCAGCAGCCAGGACCGACAGAGGGGGAATGAGCAGTTCTTC
-	TRBJ2-7	TRBV7-2	TRBD2	CASSLRAGGTHVYEQYF	TGTGCCAGCAGCTTACGAGCGGGGGGCACTCATGTCTACGAGCAGTACTTC
-	TRBJ1-6	TRBV2	TRBD1	CASRVEGQGYSPLHF	TGTGCCAGCAGGGTGGAAGGACAGGGGTATTCACCCCTCCACTTT
once	TRBJ2-7	TRBV18	-	CASSRSREGSYEQYF	TGTGCCAGCTCCCGGTCGAGGGAAGGGTCCTACGAGCAGTACTTC
-	TRBJ1-5	TRBV12-3/TRBV12-4	-	CASSFFLQPQHF	TGTGCCAGCAGTTTCTTTCTTCAGCCCCAGCATTTT
-	TRBJ2-3	TRBV4-1	TRBD1	CASSQALGTGGGTDTQYF	TGCGCCAGCAGCCAAGCCCTTGGGACAGGGGGCGGCACAGATACGCAGTATTTT
-	TRBJ1-1	TRBV5-1	TRBD1	CASSLVGQGTEAFF	TGCGCCAGCAGCTTGGTAGGACAGGGTACTGAAGCTTTCTTT
-	TRBJ1-2	TRBV18	-	CASSPERGLSGYTF	TGTGCCAGCTCACCTGAGCGGGGTCTGAGTGGCTACACCTTC
-	TRBJ1-3	TRBV6-5	TRBD1	CASTRQGAGNTIYF	TGTGCCAGCACTAGACAGGGAGCTGGAAACACCATATATTTT
-	TRBJ1-1	TRBV18	-	CASSGGTEAFF	TGTGCCAGCTCAGGCGGCACTGAAGCTTTCTTT
-	TRBJ1-2	TRBV28	-	CASSLRTVGYTF	TGTGCCAGCAGTTTACGAACGGTTGGCTACACCTTC
-	TRBJ1-5	TRBV5-4	-	CASSIAGNNQPQHF	TGTGCCAGCAGCATCGCAGGTAATAATCAGCCCCAGCATTTT
-	TRBJ2-7	TRBV6-6	TRBD2	CASSRGVSGSTHEQYF	TGTGCCAGCAGCCGAGGAGTTAGCGGGAGTACGCACGAGCAGTACTTC
-	TRBJ2-3	TRBV29-1	-	CSVGTDGGPTDTQYF	TGCAGCGTTGGCACGGACGGGGGTCCTACAGATACGCAGTATTTT
-	TRBJ2-2	TRBV9	TRBD2	CASSVGGGALNTGELFF	TGTGCCAGCAGCGTAGGGGGGGGAGCCCTTAACACCGGGGAGCTGTTTTTT
-	TRBJ1-1	TRBV7-9	-	CASSFYFRRDTEAFF	TGTGCCAGCAGCTTTTATTTTCGCAGGGACACTGAAGCTTTCTTT
-	TRBJ2-7	TRBV7-7	-	CASSLVVSPAAEQYF	TGTGCTAGCAGCTTAGTAGTCTCGCCCGCTGCCGAGCAGTACTTC
few	TRBJ2-1	TRBV3-1/TRBV3-2	TRBD2	CASSPLLAGGPMNEQFF	TGTGCCAGCAGTCCTCTACTAGCGGGAGGGCCTATGAATGAGCAGTTCTTC
many	TRBJ2-1	TRBV5-8	TRBD2	CASSLGVSGSIDNEQFF	TGTGCCAGCAGCTTGGGAGTTAGCGGGAGTATCGACAATGAGCAGTTCTTC
few	TRBJ1-5	TRBV24-1	-	CATSDGGTPQHF	TGTGCCACCAGTGATGGGGGGACCCCCCAGCATTTT
-	TRBJ2-7	TRBV28	TRBD1	CASSSGQALYEQYF	TGTGCCAGCAGTTCCGGACAGGCCCTATACGAGCAGTACTTC
-	TRBJ2-7	TRBV28	-	CASRTTLRQAHPFF	TGTGCCAGCAGGACAACCCTTCGCCAGGCCCATCCATTCTTC
-	TRBJ1-1	TRBV18	TRBD1	CASREGTGNTEAFF	TGTGCCAGCCGAGAAGGGACAGGGAACACTGAAGCTTTCTTT
-	TRBJ1-1	TRBV6-6	-	CASSYREGWDTEAFF	TGTGCCAGCAGTTACAGAGAGGGTTGGGACACTGAAGCTTTCTTT
once	TRBJ1-4	TRBV19	TRBD1	CASSIRDRASEKLFF	TGTGCCAGTAGTATACGGGACAGGGCGAGTGAAAAACTGTTTTTT
-	TRBJ2-3	TRBV7-9	-	CASSFRAQGTDTQYF	TGTGCCAGCAGCTTTAGAGCCCAGGGCACAGATACGCAGTATTTT
-	TRBJ2-3	TRBV7-2	-	CASSLRQGTDTQYF	TGTGCCAGCAGCTTAAGGCAGGGCACAGATACGCAGTATTTT
-	TRBJ2-6	TRBV5-5	TRBD1	CASSRTGFGANVLTF	TGTGCCAGCAGCCGGACAGGGTTCGGGGCCAACGTCCTGACTTTC
-	TRBJ1-2	TRBV9	-	CASSDVQGDYGYTF	TGTGCCAGCAGCGACGTTCAGGGTGACTATGGCTACACCTTC
-	TRBJ2-6	TRBV12-2	-	CASRQPGGSNSPGANVLTF	TGTGCAAGTCGACAACCAGGCGGGAGTAACTCACCTGGGGCCAACGTCCTGACTTTC
-	TRBJ1-5	TRBV7-8	-	CASSQLGLGSQPQHF	TGTGCCAGCAGCCAGCTGGGGCTAGGGTCTCAGCCCCAGCATTTT
-	TRBJ2-2	TRBV9	-	CASSSGQTGELFF	TGTGCCAGCAGCTCAGGACAGACCGGGGAGCTGTTTTTT
-	TRBJ1-1	TRBV18	TRBD1	CASSLDRGEAFF	TGTGCCAGCTCGCTCGACAGGGGTGAAGCTTTCTTT